This TCR beta chain was sequenced for a study of shared clonotypes between healthy human individuals. The overall study: Two female and a few male donors aged 18 to 49 were enrolled.

Study-wide points: In general, naive subsets displayed greater estimated richness than memory subsets did.

V dropped 3 bases and J dropped 4 bases, with 14 bases sitting between them. This CDR3 comprises 15 residues. The germline gives CDR1 MGHDK, CDR2 SYGVNS. Clones were sequenced by immunoSEQ multiplex PCR, and TCRdb holds only the in-frame ones, with some missing. The sample holds around 700,000 clones, more than 70% seen once. This clone was counted between two and nine times. Antigen unknown. The chain links TRBV25-1 to TRBJ2-3, with D possibly TRBD2 on 5 matching bases. The TCR sequence derives from a woman aged 30 to 39 in good health. Sequencing was done on a sample of memory CD4+ T cells sorted from blood. Indicated subset: CD45RA-negative fraction. Here the CDR3 reads CASSEKIEGADTQYF. In nucleotides, the CDR3 is TGTGCCAGCAGTGAGAAAATAGAGGGTGCAGATACGCAGTATTTT.